Presented here are 6 T cell receptor beta chains from one specimen sequenced in a study of cytomegalovirus exposure and HLA in healthy donors. PCR amplification relied on 60 Vbeta primers (plus 13 Jbeta primers). The table came from immunoSEQ multiplex PCR; TCRdb's copy has only in-frame clones and leaves some out. The sample includes about 200,000 clones, about 78% seen only once; the top ten take over 3.5%. The sequenced sample consisted of PBMCs. The receptors here all came from a male donor in good health and CMV-seronegative.

The chain couples TRBV14 to TRBJ2-5; D perhaps matches TRBD2 (6 bases). V lost 4 bases, J lost 0 bases, and 15 bases lay in between. Germline-derived CDR1 and CDR2 are SGHDN and FVKESK. The CDR3 is 16 amino acids. CDR3 region: CASSLGSSAHQETQYF. In nucleotides, the CDR3 is TGTGCCAGCAGCCTCGGCTCTAGCGCACACCAAGAGACCCAGTACTTC.

The CDR3 DNA reads TGTGCCAGCAGCGACAGGGCCCCCGGGGGCCCCACAGATACGCAGTATTTT. Protein: CASSDRAPGGPTDTQYF. The genes are TRBV7-3 and TRBJ2-3; D is perhaps TRBD1 (7 bases). V lost 5 bases to trimming and J lost 2 bases, with 20 bases between them. The CDR3 has 17 residues. Germline V CDR1 and CDR2: SGHTA, FQGTGA.

J is TRBJ2-3 and V is TRBV27; D not resolved. With 0 bases removed from V and 2 bases from J, the gap between germline ends came to 9 bases. The CDR3 runs 15 residues. In germline, CDR1 is MNHEY, CDR2 SMNVEV (reference sequence). CDR3 bases: TGTGCCAGCAGTTTATCGAGCCCCCACACAGATACGCAGTATTTT. As protein: CASSLSSPHTDTQYF.

V and J are TRBV4-1 and TRBJ2-7; 7 bases map to TRBD2. CDR1 MGHRA and CDR2 YSYEKL come from the germline V gene. J was trimmed by 0 bases and V by 3 bases; bases with no gene match: 5. This CDR3 is 15 amino acids long. CDR3 nucleotide sequence: TGCGCCAGCAGCCAGAACCCTAGCGGCTCCTACGAGCAGTACTTC. It codes for CASSQNPSGSYEQYF.

V is TRBV30 and J is TRBJ2-3; D is possibly TRBD2 (6 bases). CDR3 size: 13 residues. Germline CDR1 is GTSNPN and CDR2 is SVGIG (reference sequence). Trimming took 7 bases from V and 7 from J, leaving 18 bases between them. CDR3 DNA sequence: TGTGCCTATCTAGGAGGGATCAGGAATACGCAGTATTTT. Translated, it gives CAYLGGIRNTQYF.

This chain links TRBV6-1 with TRBJ1-5; 9 bases fit TRBD1. The CDR3 runs to 15 residues. V lost 5 bases to trimming and J lost 5 bases; unmatched junction nucleotides: 7. Germline lookup yields CDR1 MNHNS and CDR2 SASEGT. The CDR3 DNA follows: TGTGCCAGCAGTACCGGGGGACAGGGCTATCAGCCCCAGCATTTT. The encoded protein is CASSTGGQGYQPQHF.